This entry lists 21 T cell receptor beta chains sequenced from one sample in a study of blood T cell repertoires in COVID-19. Some clones are missing from TCRdb's copy, which holds only in-frame ones; the method was immunoSEQ multiplex PCR. The sample shows about 52,000 clones, 82% of them seen only once. The specimen was peripheral blood. The receptors shown here come from a man older than 75 with COVID-19, enrolled during active disease.

This chain connects TRBV27 to TRBJ1-5; D is possibly TRBD1 (6 bases). With 3 bases removed from V and 2 bases from J, the gap between germline ends came to 11 bases. The CDR3 loop spans 15 amino acids. The germline CDR1 and CDR2 sequences are MNHEY and SMNVEV (reference sequence). CDR3 in amino acids: CASSLSGVGNQPQHF. In DNA, the CDR3 is TGTGCCAGCAGTTTGTCAGGGGTTGGCAATCAGCCCCAGCATTTT.

The CDR3 loop reads CASSYNGQGGYNEQFF. The CDR3, as DNA: TGTGCCAGCAGTTACAACGGACAGGGAGGCTACAATGAGCAGTTCTTC. The gene calls are TRBV6-6 and TRBJ2-1; 8 bases align to TRBD1. The V gene end was trimmed by 2 bases and the J gene end by 3 bases; junction bases not matched to a gene: 6. The CDR3 has 16 amino acids. Germline CDR1 reads MNHNY; CDR2 reads SVGAGI (reference sequence).

The J gene is TRBJ1-1, the V gene TRBV5-1, with 9 bases identical to TRBD1. This CDR3 has 14 residues. Per the germline V gene, CDR1 is SGHRS and CDR2 is YFSETQ. Trimming at V came to 5 bases and at J to 5 bases, leaving 7 bases not matched to a gene. The chain's CDR3 is CASRAGQGGTEAFF. In DNA form, the CDR3 reads TGCGCCAGCAGGGCGGGACAGGGTGGAACTGAAGCTTTCTTT.

The rearrangement joins TRBV30 to TRBJ1-1; D not resolved. The CDR3 is 12 amino acids. Trimming removed 0 bases at V and 2 bases at J, with 4 bases between. From germline, CDR1 is GTSNPN and CDR2 SVGIG (reference sequence). Written as DNA, the CDR3 is TGTGCCTGGAGTGTGAGTAACACTGAAGCTTTCTTT. Translating gives CAWSVSNTEAFF.

The chain is built from TRBV4-3 and TRBJ1-1, with 10 bases lining up with TRBD1. This CDR3 is 17 amino acids long. Losses at the gene ends were 0 bases for V and 4 bases for J; bases not matched to a gene: 8. CDR1 and CDR2 from the germline V gene are LGHNA and YSLEER. The CDR3 nucleotides are TGCGCCAGCAGCCAAGATGACGGGACAGGGGATATCACTGAAGCTTTCTTT. As protein: CASSQDDGTGDITEAFF.

The chain uses TRBV12-2 and TRBJ2-3; TRBD2 was called by the table and not checked on the DNA. TRBV12-2 is a pseudogene. The CDR3 has 17 amino acids. The CDR3 protein is CASRPAGTSVSIHTQYF. The CDR3 DNA follows: TGTGCAAGTCGCCCAGCCGGGACTAGCGTTTCCATCCATACGCAGTATTTT.

The V gene is TRBV15, the J gene TRBJ1-2; D might be TRBD1 (6 bases). The germline V gene has CDR1 LNHNV and CDR2 YYDKDF (reference sequence). The CDR3 spans 16 residues. V lost 0 bases to trimming and J lost 2 bases, with 13 bases between them. CDR3 bases: TGTGCCACCAGCAGAGATTTAGGGGGATTCAACTATGGCTACACCTTC. Amino acids: CATSRDLGGFNYGYTF.

V gene TRBV5-8 combines with J gene TRBJ2-6; D call uncertain. Between the trimmed V and J ends, which lost 1 base and 0 bases, there was a span of 14 bases. This CDR3 has 18 residues. Germline CDR1 and CDR2: SGHTS and YDEGEE. CDR3: CASSLTVGPDSGANVLTF. The CDR3 DNA is TGTGCCAGCAGCTTGACCGTTGGGCCGGACTCTGGGGCCAACGTCCTGACTTTC. The full variable domain, with the rest looked up from reference TRBV5-8 and TRBJ2-6, is EAGVTQSPTHLIKTRGQQATLRCSPISGHTSVYWYQQALGLGLQFLLWYDEGEERNRGNFPPRFSGRQFPNYSSELNVNALELEDSALYLCASSLTVGPDSGANVLTFGAGSRLTVL.

This chain joins TRBV24-1 and TRBJ2-1; no firm D call. Germline assignment: CDR1 KGHDR and CDR2 SFDVKD. V was clipped by 3 bases and J by 5 bases, with 7 bases between them. The CDR3 extends over 13 amino acids. In DNA, the CDR3 is TGTGCCACCAGTGATGGTGCGAACAATGAGCAGTTCTTC. Translation: CATSDGANNEQFF.

This chain connects TRBV14 to TRBJ2-7, with 7 bases fitting TRBD1. The V gene end was trimmed by 5 bases and the J gene end by 7 bases; junction bases not matched to a gene: 8. Germline CDR1 and CDR2: SGHDN and FVKESK. This CDR3 is 13 amino acids long. This CDR3 reads CASSFWTGREQYF. DNA for the CDR3: TGTGCCAGCAGCTTTTGGACAGGTCGAGAGCAGTACTTC.

This sequence joins TRBV6-1 and TRBJ2-5, with 8 bases matching TRBD2. The V and J ends lost 4 bases and 5 bases, in that order; junction bases with no gene match: 15. CDR3 length: 17 residues. Per the germline V gene, CDR1 is MNHNS and CDR2 is SASEGT. Here the CDR3 DNA reads TGTGCCAGCAGTGCCCGATTACCAGCGGGAGTTGGGGAGACCCAGTACTTC. Its protein product is CASSARLPAGVGETQYF.

V usage is TRBV7-9 and J usage is TRBJ2-1, with 7 bases lining up with TRBD1. The germline V gene encodes CDR1 SEHNR and CDR2 FQNEAQ (reference sequence). V lost 5 bases and J lost 4; bases outside the gene matches: 8. The CDR3 has 15 amino acids. The DNA for the CDR3 is TGTGCCAGCAGCATCTCCGGGACAGTATACAATGAGCAGTTCTTC. Its translation: CASSISGTVYNEQFF. Combining the CDR3 with reference TRBV7-9 and TRBJ2-1 gives the whole variable domain DTGVSQNPRHKITKRGQNVTFRCDPISEHNRLYWYRQTLGQGPEFLTYFQNEAQLEKSRLLSDRFSAERPKGSFSTLEIQRTEQGDSAMYLCASSISGTVYNEQFFGPGTRLTVL.

The V gene is TRBV5-4, the J gene TRBJ1-1; D call uncertain. Germline V gene sequence: CDR1 SGHNT, CDR2 YYREEE (reference sequence). This CDR3 has 13 residues. With 2 bases removed from V and 1 base from J, the gap between germline ends came to 6 bases. The CDR3 coding sequence is TGTGCCAGCAGCTTTCAACAGAACACTGAAGCTTTCTTT. The encoded protein is CASSFQQNTEAFF.

The gene calls are TRBV7-8 and TRBJ2-7; 10 bases are shared with TRBD2. Per the germline V gene, CDR1 is SGHVS and CDR2 is FQNEAQ. The V and J ends lost 6 bases and 0 bases, in that order; junction bases with no gene match: 5. The CDR3 covers 15 residues. The CDR3 here is CASSQTSGPSYEQYV. The CDR3 DNA follows: TGTGCCAGCAGTCAGACTAGCGGGCCCTCCTACGAGCAGTACGTC.

The genes are TRBV6-5 and TRBJ1-1; TRBD1 is a possible D gene (6 bases). V was clipped by 0 bases and J by 3 bases, with 11 bases between them. Germline V CDR1 and CDR2: MNHEY, SVGAGI. The CDR3 totals 15 residues. CDR3 sequence: CASSYSTGSDTEAFF. The CDR3 DNA is TGTGCCAGCAGTTACTCAACAGGGTCGGACACTGAAGCTTTCTTT.

V and J are TRBV4-1 and TRBJ2-2; D is possibly TRBD2 (5 bases). Trimming removed 0 bases from V and 4 bases from J, with 9 bases in between. Germline CDR1 MGHRA, CDR2 YSYEKL. The CDR3 is made up of 15 amino acids. For the CDR3, the DNA is TGCGCCAGCAGCCAAGACGGCGGGTTCACCGGGGAGCTGTTTTTT. Translated: CASSQDGGFTGELFF.

This clone was observed a single time. The chain carries TRBV5-1 and TRBJ1-6; D is possibly TRBD1 (5 bases). Germline V gives CDR1 SGHRS, CDR2 YFSETQ. The V and J ends lost 3 bases and 7 bases respectively, with 20 bases between them. The CDR3 spans 17 residues. CDR3 loop: CASSSTIQGGGNSPLHF. CDR3 bases: TGCGCCAGCAGCTCTACAATTCAGGGAGGAGGCAATTCACCCCTCCACTTT. Full variable domain (rest looked up from reference TRBV5-1 and TRBJ1-6): KAGVTQTPRYLIKTRGQQVTLSCSPISGHRSVSWYQQTPGQGLQFLFEYFSETQRNKGNFPGRFSGRQFSNSRSEMNVSTLELGDSALYLCASSSTIQGGGNSPLHFGNGTRLTVT.

The chain uses TRBV28 and TRBJ2-7; 7 nucleotides agree with TRBD1. Germline loops: CDR1 MDHEN, CDR2 SYDVKM. The trim removed 6 bases at V and 2 bases at J, leaving 4 bases unmatched. This CDR3 is 13 amino acids long. As DNA, the CDR3 is TGTGCCAGCAGACCCGACAGGGCCTACGAGCAGTACTTC. It is translated as CASRPDRAYEQYF. The full variable domain, completed using reference TRBV28 and TRBJ2-7, is DVKVTQSSRYLVKRTGEKVFLECVQDMDHENMFWYRQDPGLGLRLIYFSYDVKMKEKGDIPEGYSVSREKKERFSLILESASTNQTSMYLCASRPDRAYEQYFGPGTRLTVT.

This sequence joins TRBV5-4 and TRBJ1-4; 9 nucleotides align to TRBD1. The CDR3 sequence is 15 residues long. From germline, CDR1 is SGHNT and CDR2 YYREEE (reference sequence). Trimming at V came to 0 bases and at J to 7 bases, leaving 4 bases not matched to a gene. DNA of the CDR3: TGTGCCAGCAGCTTGGGCGGGACAGGGTTTGAAAAACTGTTTTTT. Amino acid sequence: CASSLGGTGFEKLFF.

The chain recombines TRBV9 with TRBJ1-4; 8 bases map to TRBD1. From germline, CDR1 is SGDLS and CDR2 YYNGEE. Losses at the gene ends were 4 bases for V and 0 bases for J; bases not matched to a gene: 8. CDR3 length: 17 amino acids. CDR3 nucleotides: TGTGCCAGCAGCTCCCAAGGGACAGGCGCAACTAATGAAAAACTGTTTTTT. Translated, it gives CASSSQGTGATNEKLFF.

The genes are TRBV6-2 or TRBV6-3 and TRBJ2-5; maybe TRBD1 (7 bases). Trimming pared 2 bases from V and 4 bases from J, leaving 11 bases between. CDR1 is MNHEY, CDR2 SVGEGT, per germline. The CDR3 extends over 14 amino acids. The chain's CDR3 is CASSYIRGAETQYF. The CDR3 DNA is TGTGCCAGCAGTTACATCAGGGGGGCAGAGACCCAGTACTTC.